A single sample is the source of the 19 T cell receptor delta chains below, sequenced in a study of Vδ1+ human thymocytes. No antigen is known for these receptors. Study results and caveats: Thymic TRG and TRD repertoires appeared highly polyclonal, with Gaussian CDR3 length distributions.

The template was reverse-transcribed extracted RNA. The CDR3 regions were amplified by multiplex PCR from V-gene primers to a constant-region primer. TCRdb reprocessed the multiplex PCR reads through CATT. The sample lists tens of thousands of delta-chain clones, approximately 15% seen once, with about 0.5% in the top ten. The sequenced material came from Vdelta1+ gamma-delta thymocytes from the thymus. Noted subset: FACS-sorted CD3+ TCRalphabeta- TCRVdelta1+ TCRVdelta2- thymocytes. Every receptor here comes from a boy in the first two years of life who had congenital heart surgery.

The sample holds a few counts of this clone. The rearrangement joins TRDV1 to TRDJ1, with D possibly TRDD3 on 6 matching bases. V lost 1 base and J lost 3, with 21 bases in between. The CDR3 extends over 18 amino acids. Germline V gene sequence: CDR1 TSWWSYY, CDR2 QGS. The chain's CDR3 is CALGEPPGEGPGSDKLIF. CDR3 nucleotide sequence: TGTGCTCTTGGGGAACCCCCGGGGGAGGGACCGGGGTCCGATAAACTCATCTTT.

The chain is built from TRDV1 and TRDJ1; no firm D call. The CDR3 has 15 amino acids. V was clipped by 1 base and J by 4 bases, with 13 bases between them. The germline V gene encodes CDR1 TSWWSYY and CDR2 QGS. The CDR3 is CALGEPPIGSDKLIF. Here the CDR3 DNA reads TGTGCTCTTGGGGAACCCCCCATCGGGAGCGATAAACTCATCTTT.

Only a few counts were recorded for this clone. The gene calls are TRDV1 and TRDJ1; the D call may be TRDD2 or TRDD3 (7 bases each). Germline CDR1 reads TSWWSYY; CDR2 reads QGS. V shed 2 bases and J shed 0 bases, with 22 bases lying between them. The CDR3 is made up of 19 amino acids. The CDR3 nucleotides read TGTGCTCTTGGGGAAGCCTTCCTGGGGGTCCTTACGTACACCGATAAACTCATCTTT. It translates to CALGEAFLGVLTYTDKLIF.

This clone has a handful of counts. J is TRDJ1 and V is TRDV1; TRDD3 matches at 13 bases. This CDR3 region has 22 residues. The V gene end was trimmed by 3 bases and the J gene end by 7 bases; junction bases not matched to a gene: 26. CDR1 is TSWWSYY, CDR2 QGS, per germline. Here the CDR3 DNA reads TGTGCTCTTGGGGAGTTTATGGGTCCCCACCCCATTACTGGGGGATACGTCGGTAAACTCATCTTT. Translating gives CALGEFMGPHPITGGYVGKLIF.

The V call is TRDV1, the J call TRDJ1; TRDD3 matches at 8 bases. CDR3 size: 20 residues. Germline CDR1 reads TSWWSYY; CDR2 reads QGS. With 7 bases clipped from V and 0 bases from J, the junction kept 22 bases outside the gene matches. As DNA, the CDR3 is TGTGCTCTTGTATCTCCTACCTGGGATACGCGAGTGAGCCACACCGATAAACTCATCTTT. As protein: CALVSPTWDTRVSHTDKLIF.

The chain carries TRDV1 and TRDJ1; a weak D match, TRDD2 (6 bases). V shed 0 bases and J shed 0 bases, with 23 bases lying between them. Germline CDR1 TSWWSYY, CDR2 QGS. The CDR3 is 20 amino acids. In DNA form, the CDR3 reads TGTGCTCTTGGGGAACTTGCTCCTACGAGCGGAGGTCGTTACACCGATAAACTCATCTTT. It encodes CALGELAPTSGGRYTDKLIF.

This clone was seen more than once but under ten times. The V gene is TRDV2, the J gene TRDJ1; D perhaps matches TRDD3 (6 bases). CDR1 and CDR2 from the germline V gene are GEAIGNYY and EKD. The CDR3 totals 15 residues. Trimming removed 4 bases from V and 5 bases from J, with 19 bases in between. CDR3 bases: TGTGCCTGTGATGGTCTGGGGCTCTCTGGGGATAAACTCATCTTT. As protein: CACDGLGLSGDKLIF.

This clone was seen only a few times. V usage is TRDV1 and J usage is TRDJ1, with D perhaps matching TRDD2 (5 bases). The CDR3 runs 15 residues. The V gene's germline CDR1 is TSWWSYY and CDR2 QGS. Deletions cut 11 bases from V and 0 bases from J, with 19 bases between. CDR3 protein: CAYSSHSRHTDKLIF. CDR3 DNA sequence: TGTGCTTATTCCTCCCACTCTCGTCACACCGATAAACTCATCTTT.

In this sample, this clone turned up a few times. The rearrangement joins TRDV2 to TRDJ1; 8 bases map to TRDD3. Looked up from germline, CDR1 is GEAIGNYY and CDR2 is EKD. V shed 0 bases and J 0 bases; nucleotides not matched to a gene: 11. CDR3 length: 18 residues. CDR3 nucleotide sequence: TGTGCCTGTGACACCGAGACTGGGGGTGACTCGTACACCGATAAACTCATCTTT. Translating gives CACDTETGGDSYTDKLIF.

The chain has TRDV1 and TRDJ1; TRDD3 agrees at 12 bases. V dropped 3 bases and J dropped 3; count of bases not matched to a gene: 17. This CDR3 contains 20 residues. From germline, CDR1 is TSWWSYY and CDR2 QGS. The CDR3 loop is CALGDKPPSSGGYVADKLIF. The DNA for the CDR3 is TGTGCTCTTGGGGACAAACCTCCTTCCTCTGGGGGATACGTCGCCGATAAACTCATCTTT.

Worth noting for this clone: Other DNA variants within this sample encode the same CDR3. V is TRDV2 and J is TRDJ1; 13 bases are a match to TRDD3. The ends lost 0 bases at V and 5 bases at J; junction bases unmatched: 8. Germline CDR1 GEAIGNYY, CDR2 EKD. The length of the CDR3 is 17 residues. CDR3 loop: CACDTVVLGDTGDKLIF. The CDR3 coding sequence is TGTGCCTGTGACACCGTGGTACTGGGGGATACGGGGGATAAACTCATCTTT.

The chain is built from TRDV1 and TRDJ1; TRDD3 might be the D (6 bases). The CDR3 is made up of 16 amino acids. Germline lookup yields CDR1 TSWWSYY and CDR2 QGS. V was shortened by 0 bases and J by 0 bases, with 11 bases between the two germline ends. CDR3 in DNA: TGTGCTCTTGGGGAACTTCCGGGGGAGTACACCGATAAACTCATCTTT. This encodes CALGELPGEYTDKLIF.

This clone has just a few counts. The junction shows a germline mismatch at one end, possibly a read error. The chain combines TRDV1 with TRDJ1, with 9 bases fitting TRDD3. The germline V gene encodes CDR1 TSWWSYY and CDR2 QGS. This CDR3 is 18 amino acids long. CDR3 protein: CAPGETTDGGYCTDKLIF. DNA of the CDR3: TGTGCTCCTGGGGAGACTACGGACGGGGGATACTGCACCGATAAACTCATCTTT.

This clone was counted only a few times. The chain recombines TRDV1 with TRDJ1; 7 bases fit TRDD3. The V gene's germline CDR1 is TSWWSYY and CDR2 QGS. The V segment lost 3 bases and the J segment 2 bases; nucleotides outside the gene matches: 24. This CDR3 contains 21 residues. The chain's CDR3 is CALGDSSRWGCLTVRTDKLIF. Here the CDR3 DNA reads TGTGCTCTTGGGGACTCTTCACGCTGGGGGTGTTTAACGGTAAGGACCGATAAACTCATCTTT.

The chain uses TRDV1 and TRDJ1, with 10 positions matching TRDD3. The length of the CDR3 is 18 residues. With 4 bases clipped from V and 3 bases from J, the junction kept 14 bases outside the gene matches. The germline V gene encodes CDR1 TSWWSYY and CDR2 QGS. The CDR3 spells CALGAPGFLGGYPDKLIF. CDR3 nucleotide sequence: TGTGCTCTTGGGGCACCTGGATTCCTTGGGGGATACCCCGATAAACTCATCTTT.

This clone occurred once. V and J are TRDV1 and TRDJ1; 11 bases fit TRDD3. The CDR3 length is 19 residues. Germline values: CDR1 TSWWSYY, CDR2 QGS. Trimming at V came to 6 bases and at J to 3 bases, leaving 18 bases not matched to a gene. The CDR3 loop reads CALGPPFRLGDMYSDKLIF. CDR3 DNA: TGTGCTCTTGGTCCCCCTTTCCGACTGGGGGATATGTACTCCGATAAACTCATCTTT.

This clone was seen a handful of times. This chain joins TRDV1 and TRDJ1; TRDD3 aligns across 9 bases. The germline gives CDR1 TSWWSYY, CDR2 QGS. The CDR3 is 22 residues long. With 3 bases clipped from V and 1 base from J, the junction kept 24 bases outside the gene matches. Here the CDR3 DNA reads TGTGCTCTTGGGGACAATTCCTACCGGGGGTACTGGGGGAAAACATCCACCGATAAACTCATCTTT. Its translation is CALGDNSYRGYWGKTSTDKLIF.

The chain has TRDV1 and TRDJ1; no clear D gene. V was trimmed by 2 bases and J by 2 bases, leaving 12 bases between them. Germline CDR1 and CDR2: TSWWSYY and QGS. The CDR3 is 15 amino acids. The CDR3 sequence is CALGETRVGTDKLIF. The DNA of the CDR3 is TGTGCTCTTGGGGAAACCCGAGTGGGAACCGATAAACTCATCTTT.

The rearrangement uses TRDV1 and TRDJ2; 9 nucleotides match TRDD2. The CDR3 consists of 23 residues. Trimming at V came to 4 bases and at J to 0 bases, leaving 24 bases not matched to a gene. CDR1 TSWWSYY and CDR2 QGS come from the germline V gene. CDR3 DNA: TGTGCTCTTGGGGTAGGGGGTCCTTCCTACGCTGAGTACTGGGGTGCTTTGACAGCACAACTCTTCTTT. Protein sequence: CALGVGGPSYAEYWGALTAQLFF.